This entry lists 25 T cell receptor beta chains sequenced from one sample in a study of T cell changes during pregnancy in multiple sclerosis. The repertoire was sequenced with immunoSEQ multiplex PCR; TCRdb's copy has only in-frame clones and lacks some. The sample records 28,000 or so clones, just over 90% being singletons. The sequencing here drew on CD8+ T cells from peripheral blood mononuclear cells, taken before pregnancy. These receptors came from a female donor with multiple sclerosis, enrolled in a pregnancy study.

V gene TRBV9 combines with J gene TRBJ2-5; 9 nucleotides line up with TRBD1. The CDR3 covers 15 residues. From germline, CDR1 is SGDLS and CDR2 YYNGEE. V was pared by 3 bases and J by 2 bases, with 5 bases of the junction left unmatched. DNA for the CDR3: TGTGCCAGCAGCGAGGGGGACAGGGAGCAAGAGACCCAGTACTTC. This encodes CASSEGDREQETQYF.

This chain joins TRBV7-2 and TRBJ1-1; no clear D gene. Germline V CDR1 and CDR2: SGHTA, FQGNSA. This CDR3 contains 13 residues. Trimming took 3 bases from V and 4 from J, leaving 9 bases between them. The CDR3 region is CASSFEALTEAFF. The DNA for the CDR3 is TGTGCCAGCAGCTTCGAGGCACTCACTGAAGCTTTCTTT. The full variable domain, in which reference TRBV7-2 and TRBJ1-1 provide the parts outside the CDR3, is GAGVSQSPSNKVTEKGKDVELRCDPISGHTALYWYRQSLGQGLEFLIYFQGNSAPDKSGLPSDRFSAERTGGSVSTLTIQRTQQEDSAVYLCASSFEALTEAFFGQGTRLTVV.

The chain employs TRBV28 and TRBJ2-7; D may be TRBD1 (6 bases). V dropped 7 bases and J dropped 3 bases, with 13 bases sitting between them. The germline V gene has CDR1 MDHEN and CDR2 SYDVKM. The CDR3 has 13 residues. The CDR3 spells CASTLPGDYEQYF. CDR3 in DNA: TGTGCCAGCACCCTGCCAGGGGACTACGAGCAGTACTTC.

This clone was seen more than once but under ten times. The rearrangement links TRBV18 to TRBJ1-1, with no clear D. The germline gives CDR1 KGHSH, CDR2 LQKENI. V dropped 3 bases and J dropped 5 bases, with 7 bases sitting between them. The CDR3 totals 12 residues. CDR3 in amino acids: CASSPRETEAFF. The CDR3 DNA reads TGTGCCAGCTCACCTCGTGAGACTGAAGCTTTCTTT.

V and J are TRBV7-8 and TRBJ2-3; D uncertain. V was cut by 6 bases and J by 0 bases, with 13 bases left in between. The CDR3 sequence is 15 residues long. CDR1 and CDR2 from the germline V gene are SGHVS and FQNEAQ. The DNA of the CDR3 is TGTGCCAGCAGGACCGACATATCTAGCACAGATACGCAGTATTTT. Protein product: CASRTDISSTDTQYF.

This chain uses TRBV6-5 with TRBJ1-5, with D maybe TRBD1 (6 bases). The CDR3 consists of 12 residues. V was cut by 7 bases and J by 4 bases, with 8 bases left in between. Germline CDR1 and CDR2: MNHEY and SVGAGI. The CDR3: CASKTGNQPQHF. The CDR3 region has the DNA TGTGCCAGCAAAACAGGGAATCAGCCCCAGCATTTT.

About this clone itself: The germline gene is not matched at one end of the junction; a read error may be the cause. The chain links TRBV6-5 to TRBJ2-1, with D possibly TRBD1 on 6 matching bases. CDR3 length: 11 amino acids. The germline V gene has CDR1 MNHEY and CDR2 SVGAGI. The CDR3 loop is CASSSQGWWLF. Here the CDR3 DNA reads TGTGCCAGCAGTTCCCAGGGGTGGTGGCTCTTC.

This clone qualifies as medium-sized. The chain uses TRBV6-4 and TRBJ2-1; TRBD1 aligns across 7 bases. Germline loops: CDR1 MRHNA, CDR2 SNTAGT. V gave up 3 bases and J gave up 3 bases; unmatched junction bases: 5. The CDR3 totals 15 residues. The CDR3 nucleotides read TGTGCCAGCAGTGAGGCGGCAGGGGGCTACAATGAGCAGTTCTTC. Amino acid sequence: CASSEAAGGYNEQFF.

The rearrangement joins TRBV27 to TRBJ2-3; D is unclear. The ends were cut back, 4 bases at V and 2 bases at J, with 7 bases in the middle. CDR3 length equals 13 residues. Germline V gives CDR1 MNHEY, CDR2 SMNVEV (reference sequence). The CDR3, as DNA: TGTGCCAGCAGTTATGGAGACACAGATACGCAGTATTTT. Its translation: CASSYGDTDTQYF.

This chain connects TRBV6-5 to TRBJ1-2; D is perhaps TRBD1 (5 bases). The ends were cut back, 2 bases at V and 2 bases at J, with 6 bases in the middle. This CDR3 is 13 amino acids long. Germline assignment: CDR1 MNHEY and CDR2 SVGAGI. The CDR3 DNA follows: TGTGCCAGCAGTTACGGGGGGAACTATGGCTACACCTTC. Residues: CASSYGGNYGYTF.

J is TRBJ2-7 and V is TRBV30; TRBD2 might be the D (6 bases). This CDR3 spans 12 amino acids. Looked up from germline, CDR1 is GTSNPN and CDR2 is SVGIG (reference sequence). V was shortened by 1 base and J by 7 bases, with 11 bases between the two germline ends. CDR3 nucleotide sequence: TGTGCCTGGAGTGGGGGGGAACGGGAGCAGTACTTC. Translation: CAWSGGEREQYF.

The rearrangement joins TRBV4-3 to TRBJ2-5, with 7 bases lining up with TRBD2. Germline CDR1 and CDR2: LGHNA and YSLEER. This CDR3 has 16 amino acids. V lost 1 base, J lost 5 bases, and 10 bases stayed unmatched. CDR3 amino acids: CASSQAVTSVGETQYF. The CDR3 nucleotides are TGCGCCAGCAGCCAAGCGGTTACTAGCGTGGGGGAGACCCAGTACTTC.

The chain couples TRBV19 to TRBJ1-3; D might be TRBD1 (5 bases). Germline lookup yields CDR1 LNHDA and CDR2 SQIVND (reference sequence). The V gene lost 9 bases and the J gene lost 0 bases, with 18 bases spanning the gap. The CDR3 is 16 amino acids. The CDR3 DNA reads as TGTGCCAGCCGGCGGGGCGTTGAGAGCTCTGGAAACACCATATATTTT. Protein: CASRRGVESSGNTIYF.

This clone was observed a handful of times. The genes are TRBV4-3 and TRBJ2-7, with a weak D call TRBD2 (6 bases). Germline CDR1 is LGHNA and CDR2 is YSLEER. This CDR3 spans 15 amino acids. V lost 0 bases and J lost 1, with 10 bases in between. CDR3 sequence: CASSQELAESYEQYF. The CDR3 DNA reads TGCGCCAGCAGCCAAGAACTAGCAGAGTCCTACGAGCAGTACTTC.

The V call is TRBV4-1, the J call TRBJ2-6; D perhaps matches TRBD2 (7 bases). V was pared by 1 base and J by 3 bases, with 16 bases between. The CDR3 is 18 amino acids. CDR1 is MGHRA and CDR2 is YSYEKL in the germline V gene. The CDR3 DNA sequence: TGCGCCAGCAGCCAAGTGGGGGGGCAGGGAGGTGGGGCCAACGTCCTGACTTTC. Translated, it gives CASSQVGGQGGGANVLTF.

This sequence joins TRBV4-1 and TRBJ2-7; TRBD2 matches 8 bases. The CDR3 extends over 16 amino acids. CDR1 is MGHRA, CDR2 YSYEKL, per germline. With V trimmed by 0 bases and J by 3 bases, 7 bases remained unmatched. The DNA of the CDR3 is TGCGCCAGCAGCCAAGAGGGGTCGGGAGGGCTCTACGAGCAGTACTTC. This translates into CASSQEGSGGLYEQYF.

The V gene is TRBV6-4, the J gene TRBJ2-1, with a weak D call TRBD2 (6 bases). Trimming removed 0 bases from V and 4 bases from J, with 13 bases in between. Germline CDR1 and CDR2: MRHNA and SNTAGT. The CDR3 spans 16 residues. CDR3 in DNA: TGTGCCAGCAGTGACTCAGGTGGCGGGGCTTACAATGAGCAGTTCTTC. It is translated as CASSDSGGGAYNEQFF.

This clone was seen many times. The J gene is TRBJ2-7, the V gene TRBV4-3; 9 bases line up with TRBD1. The junction had 4 bases not matched to a gene; V was cut back by 0 bases and J by 1 base. Germline CDR1 is LGHNA and CDR2 is YSLEER. CDR3 length: 16 residues. In DNA form, the CDR3 reads TGCGCCAGCAGCCAAGAGGTCGGGACAGGGTCCTACGAGCAGTACTTC. This translates into CASSQEVGTGSYEQYF.

DNA for the CDR3: TGTGCCAGCCCCTTCTTGGATCTATCTGGGCCCACATACAATGAGCAGTTCTTC. Encoded protein: CASPFLDLSGPTYNEQFF. The rearrangement joins TRBV5-8 to TRBJ2-1; unclear D gene. Trimming removed 7 bases at V and 4 bases at J, with 27 bases between. The length of the CDR3 is 18 residues. Germline loops: CDR1 SGHTS, CDR2 YDEGEE.

V usage is TRBV27 and J usage is TRBJ1-1; no reliable D call. Germline assignment: CDR1 MNHEY and CDR2 SMNVEV (reference sequence). This CDR3 contains 14 residues. Trimming cost V 0 bases and J 3 bases, with 8 bases left between them. CDR3 nucleotides: TGTGCCAGCAGTTTATCCGGCGGATACACTGAAGCTTTCTTT. This sequence encodes CASSLSGGYTEAFF.

This clone was recorded only once. The chain combines TRBV6-4 with TRBJ2-1; 12 bases are a match to TRBD1. In germline, CDR1 is MRHNA, CDR2 SNTAGT. V lost 3 bases and J lost 8; bases outside the gene matches: 8. This CDR3 has 16 amino acids. CDR3 loop: CASSEAGTGGKDEQFF. CDR3 bases: TGTGCCAGCAGTGAGGCCGGGACAGGGGGCAAGGATGAGCAGTTCTTC.

The chain has TRBV7-3 and TRBJ2-5; TRBD2 matches 9 bases. V was pared by 6 bases and J by 3 bases, with 8 bases of the junction left unmatched. Germline-derived CDR1 and CDR2 are SGHTA and FQGTGA. There are 15 residues in the CDR3. CDR3 amino acids: CASSLAGLAKETQYF. The CDR3 DNA sequence: TGTGCCAGCAGTCTAGCGGGACTAGCCAAAGAGACCCAGTACTTC.

The chain links TRBV30 to TRBJ2-7; a weak D match, TRBD1 (5 bases). In germline, CDR1 is GTSNPN, CDR2 SVGIG (reference sequence). CDR3 length: 17 amino acids. Trimming shortened V by 5 bases and J by 3 bases, and 26 bases separated the two germline ends. CDR3 sequence reads: CAWESTQDILVGYEQYF. CDR3 nucleotide sequence: TGTGCCTGGGAATCAACGCAGGACATCCTTGTAGGCTACGAGCAGTACTTC.

This chain joins TRBV27 and TRBJ1-5, with D unresolved. Germline V CDR1 and CDR2: MNHEY, SMNVEV (reference sequence). V lost 8 bases, J lost 0 bases, and 11 bases lay in between. The length of the CDR3 is 14 residues. The CDR3 DNA sequence: TGTGCCAGCTCGAACCTAGGTAGCAATCAGCCCCAGCATTTT. It translates to CASSNLGSNQPQHF.

The chain is built from TRBV28 and TRBJ2-5, with 10 bases matching TRBD2. V gave up 5 bases and J gave up 5 bases; unmatched junction bases: 14. The V gene's germline CDR1 is MDHEN and CDR2 SYDVKM. CDR3 length: 17 residues. The DNA for the CDR3 is TGTGCCAGCAGTCCCCTATTGCAGCGGGAGGGCGAGGAGACCCAGTACTTC. It translates to CASSPLLQREGEETQYF.